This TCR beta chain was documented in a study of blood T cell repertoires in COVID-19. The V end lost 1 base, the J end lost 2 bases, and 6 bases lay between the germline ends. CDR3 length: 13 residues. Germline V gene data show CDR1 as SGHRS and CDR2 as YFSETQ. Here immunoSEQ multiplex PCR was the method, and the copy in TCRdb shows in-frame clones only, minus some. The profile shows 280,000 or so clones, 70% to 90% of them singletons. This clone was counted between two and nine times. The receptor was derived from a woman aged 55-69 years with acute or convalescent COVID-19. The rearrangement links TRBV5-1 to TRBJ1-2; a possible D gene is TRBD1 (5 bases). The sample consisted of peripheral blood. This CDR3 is CASSLSGNYGYTF. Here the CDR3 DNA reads TGCGCCAGCAGCTTGTCAGGGAACTATGGCTACACCTTC.